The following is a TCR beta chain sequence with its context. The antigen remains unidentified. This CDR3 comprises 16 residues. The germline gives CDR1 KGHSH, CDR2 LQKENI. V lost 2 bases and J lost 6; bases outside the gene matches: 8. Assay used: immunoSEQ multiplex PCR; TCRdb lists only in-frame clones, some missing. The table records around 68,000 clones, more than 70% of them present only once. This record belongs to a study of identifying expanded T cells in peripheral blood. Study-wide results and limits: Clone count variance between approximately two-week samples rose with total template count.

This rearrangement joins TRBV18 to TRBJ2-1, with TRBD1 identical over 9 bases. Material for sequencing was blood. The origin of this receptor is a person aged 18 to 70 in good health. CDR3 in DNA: TGTGCCAGCTCACCAAGGGGCGGGACAGGGTCCAATGAGCAGTTCTTC. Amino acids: CASSPRGGTGSNEQFF.